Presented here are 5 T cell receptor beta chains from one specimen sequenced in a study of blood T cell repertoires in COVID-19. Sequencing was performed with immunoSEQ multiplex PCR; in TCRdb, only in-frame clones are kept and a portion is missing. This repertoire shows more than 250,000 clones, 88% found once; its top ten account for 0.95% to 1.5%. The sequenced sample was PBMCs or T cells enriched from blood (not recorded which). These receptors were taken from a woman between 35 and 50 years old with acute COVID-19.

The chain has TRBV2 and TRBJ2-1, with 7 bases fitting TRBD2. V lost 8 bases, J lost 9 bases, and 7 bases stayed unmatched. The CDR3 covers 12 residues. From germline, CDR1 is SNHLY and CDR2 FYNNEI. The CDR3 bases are TGTGCCAGCGGGAGGGCCTACTTTGAGCAGTTCTTC. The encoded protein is CASGRAYFEQFF.

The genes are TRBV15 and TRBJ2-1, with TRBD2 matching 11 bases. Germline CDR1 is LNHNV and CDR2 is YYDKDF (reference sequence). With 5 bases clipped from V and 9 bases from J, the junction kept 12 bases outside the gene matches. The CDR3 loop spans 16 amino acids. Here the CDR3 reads CATSPSTSGSFGEQFF. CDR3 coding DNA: TGTGCCACCAGCCCTTCCACTAGCGGGAGTTTCGGTGAGCAGTTCTTC.

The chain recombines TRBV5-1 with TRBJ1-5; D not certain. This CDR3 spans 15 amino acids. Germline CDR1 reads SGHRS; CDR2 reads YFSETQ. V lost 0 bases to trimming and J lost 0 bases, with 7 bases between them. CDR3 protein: CASSLGQVSNQPQHF. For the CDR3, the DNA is TGCGCCAGCAGCTTGGGGCAGGTTAGCAATCAGCCCCAGCATTTT.

The CDR3 reads CASSGGLVAGEQYV. The CDR3 nucleotides read TGTGCCAGCAGTGGTGGCTTGGTAGCGGGTGAGCAGTACGTC. V gene TRBV2 combines with J gene TRBJ2-7; 7 nucleotides agree with TRBD2. The CDR3 runs 14 residues. Germline V lookup: CDR1 SNHLY, CDR2 FYNNEI. V lost 4 bases and J lost 7; bases outside the gene matches: 10.

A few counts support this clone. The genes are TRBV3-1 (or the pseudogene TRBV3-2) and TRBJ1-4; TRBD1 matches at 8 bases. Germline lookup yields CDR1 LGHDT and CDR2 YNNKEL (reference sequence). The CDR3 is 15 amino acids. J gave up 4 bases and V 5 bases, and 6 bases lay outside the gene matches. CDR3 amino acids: CASSYRQGFNEKLFF. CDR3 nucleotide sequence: TGTGCCAGCAGCTATCGACAGGGGTTTAATGAAAAACTGTTTTTT.